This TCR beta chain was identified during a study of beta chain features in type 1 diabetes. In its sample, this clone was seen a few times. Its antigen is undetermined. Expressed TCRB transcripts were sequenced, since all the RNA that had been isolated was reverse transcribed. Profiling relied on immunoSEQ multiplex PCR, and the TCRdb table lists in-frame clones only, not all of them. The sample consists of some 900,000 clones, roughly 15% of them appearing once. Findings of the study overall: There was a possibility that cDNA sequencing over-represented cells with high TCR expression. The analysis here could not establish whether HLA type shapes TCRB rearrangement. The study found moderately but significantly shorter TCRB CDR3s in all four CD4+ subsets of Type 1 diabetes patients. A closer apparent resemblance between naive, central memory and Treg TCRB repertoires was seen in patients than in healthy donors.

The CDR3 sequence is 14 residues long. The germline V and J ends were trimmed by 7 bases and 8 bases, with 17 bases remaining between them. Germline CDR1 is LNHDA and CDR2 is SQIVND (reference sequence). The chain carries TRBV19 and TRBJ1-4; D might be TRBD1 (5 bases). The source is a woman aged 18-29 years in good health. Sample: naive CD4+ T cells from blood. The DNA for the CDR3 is TGTGCCAGTACCGTCTGGCAGGGTGGGGAAAAACTGTTTTTT. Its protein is CASTVWQGGEKLFF. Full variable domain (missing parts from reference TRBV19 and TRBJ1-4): DGGITQSPKYLFRKEGQNVTLSCEQNLNHDAMYWYRQDPGQGLRLIYYSQIVNDFQKGDIAEGYSVSREKKESFPLTVTSAQKNPTAFYLCASTVWQGGEKLFFGSGTQLSVL.